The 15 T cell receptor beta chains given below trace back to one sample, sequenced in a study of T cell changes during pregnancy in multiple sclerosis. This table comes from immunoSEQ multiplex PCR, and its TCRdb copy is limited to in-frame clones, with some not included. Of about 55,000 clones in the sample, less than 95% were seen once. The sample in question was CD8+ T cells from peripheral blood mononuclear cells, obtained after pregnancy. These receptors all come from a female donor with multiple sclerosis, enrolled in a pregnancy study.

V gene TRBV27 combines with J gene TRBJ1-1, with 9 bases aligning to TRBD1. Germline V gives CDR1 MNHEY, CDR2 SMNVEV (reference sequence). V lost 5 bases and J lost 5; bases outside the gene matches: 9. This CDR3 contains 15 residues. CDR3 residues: CASSRTGGRETEAFF. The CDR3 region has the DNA TGTGCCAGCAGTAGAACAGGGGGCCGTGAAACTGAAGCTTTCTTT.

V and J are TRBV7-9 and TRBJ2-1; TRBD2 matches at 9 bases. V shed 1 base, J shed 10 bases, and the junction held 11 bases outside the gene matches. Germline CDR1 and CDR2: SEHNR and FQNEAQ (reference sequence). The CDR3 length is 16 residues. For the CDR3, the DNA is TGTGCCAGCAGCTTAGAGGCGGGAGGGAGGCTTGGGGAGCAGTTCTTC. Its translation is CASSLEAGGRLGEQFF.

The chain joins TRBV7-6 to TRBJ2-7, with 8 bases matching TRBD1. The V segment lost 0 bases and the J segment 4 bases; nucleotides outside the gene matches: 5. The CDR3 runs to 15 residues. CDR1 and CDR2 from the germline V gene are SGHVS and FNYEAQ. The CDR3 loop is CASSLAVTGGYEQYF. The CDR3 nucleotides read TGTGCCAGCAGCTTAGCGGTCACAGGGGGATACGAGCAGTACTTC.

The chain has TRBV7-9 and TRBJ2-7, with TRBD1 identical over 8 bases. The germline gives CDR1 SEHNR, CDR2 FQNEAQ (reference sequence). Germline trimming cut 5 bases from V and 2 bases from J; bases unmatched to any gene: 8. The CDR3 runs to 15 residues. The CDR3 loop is CASSGGAGGPYEQYF. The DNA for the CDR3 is TGTGCCAGCAGCGGCGGCGCAGGGGGCCCCTACGAGCAGTACTTC.

Written as DNA, the CDR3 is TGTGCCAGCAGTTTATCAGGGAGTAGGAACAATGAGCAGTTCTTC. Translated: CASSLSGSRNNEQFF. The V and J genes are TRBV27 and TRBJ2-1; TRBD2 might be the D (5 bases). There are 15 residues in the CDR3. From germline, CDR1 is MNHEY and CDR2 SMNVEV (reference sequence). Trimming removed 0 bases at V and 5 bases at J, with 11 bases between.

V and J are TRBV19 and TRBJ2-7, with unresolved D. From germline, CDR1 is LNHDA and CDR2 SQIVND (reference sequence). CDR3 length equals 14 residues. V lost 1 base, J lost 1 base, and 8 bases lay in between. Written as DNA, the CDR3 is TGTGCCAGTAGTATAGGCGGATTTTCCTACGAGCAGTACTTC. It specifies CASSIGGFSYEQYF.

CDR3 nucleotides: TGCGCCAGCAGTTTACAGGGGGACTATGGCTACACCTTC. As protein: CASSLQGDYGYTF. The rearrangement joins TRBV4-1 to TRBJ1-2; the match to TRBD1 covers 8 bases. There are 13 residues in the CDR3. V shed 6 bases and J 3 bases; nucleotides not matched to a gene: 3. Germline V gene sequence: CDR1 MGHRA, CDR2 YSYEKL.

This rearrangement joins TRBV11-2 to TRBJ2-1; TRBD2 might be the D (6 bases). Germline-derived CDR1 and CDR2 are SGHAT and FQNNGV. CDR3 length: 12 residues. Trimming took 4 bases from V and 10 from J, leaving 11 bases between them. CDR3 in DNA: TGTGCCAGCAGCTGGATGCGGGACGAGCAGTTCTTC. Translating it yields CASSWMRDEQFF.

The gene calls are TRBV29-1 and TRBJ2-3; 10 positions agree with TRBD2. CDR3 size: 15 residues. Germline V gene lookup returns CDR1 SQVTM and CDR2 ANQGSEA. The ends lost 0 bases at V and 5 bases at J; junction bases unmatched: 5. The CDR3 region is CSVEDFPSGGDTQYF. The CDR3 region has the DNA TGCAGCGTTGAAGATTTCCCTAGCGGGGGAGATACGCAGTATTTT.

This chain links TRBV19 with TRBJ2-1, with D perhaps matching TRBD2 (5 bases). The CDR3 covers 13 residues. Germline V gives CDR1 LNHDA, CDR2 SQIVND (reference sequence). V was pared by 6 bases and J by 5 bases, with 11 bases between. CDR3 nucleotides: TGTGCCAGTAGCGGCGGGCCAAACAATGAGCAGTTCTTC. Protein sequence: CASSGGPNNEQFF.

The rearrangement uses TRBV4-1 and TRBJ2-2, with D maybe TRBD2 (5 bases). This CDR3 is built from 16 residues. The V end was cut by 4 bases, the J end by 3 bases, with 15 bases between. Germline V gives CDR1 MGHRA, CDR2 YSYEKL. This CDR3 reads CASSPSGSPYTGELFF. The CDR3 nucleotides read TGCGCCAGCAGCCCGTCGGGGTCCCCTTACACCGGGGAGCTGTTTTTT.

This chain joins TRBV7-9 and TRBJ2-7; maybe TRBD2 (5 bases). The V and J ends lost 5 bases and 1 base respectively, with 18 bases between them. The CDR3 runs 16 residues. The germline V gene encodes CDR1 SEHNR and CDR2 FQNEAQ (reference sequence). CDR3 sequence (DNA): TGTGCCAGCAGCCCCGCCGAGCGGTCTTTTTCCTACGAGCAGTACTTC. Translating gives CASSPAERSFSYEQYF.

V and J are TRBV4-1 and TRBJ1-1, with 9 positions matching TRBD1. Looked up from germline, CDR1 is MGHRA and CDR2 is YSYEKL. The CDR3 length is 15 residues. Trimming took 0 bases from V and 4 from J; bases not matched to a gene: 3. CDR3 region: CASSQEGQGTTEAFF. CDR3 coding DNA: TGCGCCAGCAGCCAAGAGGGACAGGGCACCACTGAAGCTTTCTTT.

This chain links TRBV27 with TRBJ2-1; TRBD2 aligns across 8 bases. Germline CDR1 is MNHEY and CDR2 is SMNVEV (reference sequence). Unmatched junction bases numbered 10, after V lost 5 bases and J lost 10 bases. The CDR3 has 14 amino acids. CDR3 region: CASSPFGRAAEQFF. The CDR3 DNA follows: TGTGCCAGCAGTCCCTTCGGGAGGGCCGCGGAGCAGTTCTTC.

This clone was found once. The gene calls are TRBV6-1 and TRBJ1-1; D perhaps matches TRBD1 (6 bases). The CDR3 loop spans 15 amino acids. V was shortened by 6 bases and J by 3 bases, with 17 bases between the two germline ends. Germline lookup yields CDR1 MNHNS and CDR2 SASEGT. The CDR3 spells CASRLRGGWDTEAFF. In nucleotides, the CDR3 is TGTGCCAGCAGGCTGAGGGGGGGGTGGGACACTGAAGCTTTCTTT.